This T cell receptor beta chain appears in the sequencing data of a study of Tregs in tolerant kidney transplant recipients. Unstimulated Tregs (CD4+CD25+CD127-) and CD4+CD25- non-Tregs were sorted from PBMCs. Sequenced by immunoSEQ multiplex PCR; TCRdb stores in-frame clones only, minus some. The sample totals 50,000 or so clones. The ends lost 6 bases at V and 3 bases at J; junction bases unmatched: 15. Germline CDR1 MNHEY, CDR2 SVGEGT. The CDR3 extends over 17 amino acids. Points on this clone: The CDR3 end falls 3 residues outside the read, so it is completed with the germline J gene.

Sequences were derived from CD4+ T cells from blood, sampled before the transplant. The rearrangement uses TRBV6-2 or TRBV6-3 and TRBJ1-2; TRBD1 matches 8 bases. The TCR originated in a human donor who received a combined kidney and bone marrow transplant. CDR3 loop: CASRRRDRRAHDYGYTF. The part of the CDR3 DNA that was read is TGTGCCAGCAGACGACGGGACAGGAGGGCGCATGACTATGGC.